This TCR beta chain was captured by sequencing in a study of blood T cells in healthy people across ages. The overall study: There was about one barcoded beta molecule captured by template switching per two T cells. Study-wide points: Both naive CD4+ cell counts and diversity were greater in long-lived donors than in aged donors.

Then a second PCR, running about 6 to 11 cycles, was carried out with a sample-barcoded 5' primer and a J-beta primer mix. TCRdb ran MiXCR on the 5' RACE reads and lists one entry per CDR3 protein. The table records 700,000 to 850,000 distinct CDR3 sequences, less than 70% of them present only once. Germline V gene sequence: CDR1 MNHEY, CDR2 SMNVEV (reference sequence). The CDR3 is 15 amino acids. The J segment lost 3 bases and the V segment lost 7 bases, leaving 8 bases of the junction unmatched. Comment on this clonotype: Antigen specificity is unknown.

The V gene is TRBV27, the J gene TRBJ2-2; 7 nucleotides align to TRBD1. The TCR was taken from an elderly man in good health. Sequencing was performed on blood. For the CDR3, the DNA is TGTGCCAGCACAGTGAGGGGGCGCGACACCGGGGAGCTGTTTTTT. It translates to CASTVRGRDTGELFF.